These 24 T cell receptor beta chains were all obtained from the same sample, sequenced in a study of shared clonotypes between healthy human individuals (dated by TCRdb to the early 2020s). The method was the immunoSEQ multiplex PCR assay. TCRdb obtained this table from immuneACCESS and retained in-frame rearrangements with V and J assigned. These tables miss some clones; where compared with another copy, unresolved V genes account for less than half of the shortfall, and the remainder is unexplained. The sample yields some 690,000 clones; less than 95% were counted once. The ten biggest clones cover less than 40% of the sample. The sequenced sample was memory CD8+ T cells from PBMCs. The cell subset or site tag for this specimen amounts to: CD45RO+ cells pooled with CCR7-negative TemRA cells. The source of these receptors is a man younger than 30 in good health. Some clones in this sample may be carry-over from other donors' samples.

V is TRBV10-1 and J is TRBJ2-3; D may correspond to TRBD1 or TRBD2 (5 bases each). Per the germline V gene, CDR1 is WNHNN and CDR2 is SYGVQD (reference sequence). Trimming cost V 2 bases and J 1 base, with 10 bases left between them. CDR3 length: 15 residues. CDR3 DNA: TGCGCCAGCAGTGAGGGGACGGCCGGCACAGATACGCAGTATTTT. It specifies CASSEGTAGTDTQYF.

J is TRBJ2-7 and V is TRBV27; D unclear. Trimming stripped 0 bases from V and 7 bases from J, with 10 bases between. Germline V gene data show CDR1 as MNHEY and CDR2 as SMNVEV (reference sequence). The CDR3 has 13 residues. CDR3 region: CASSLSPRLEQYF. CDR3 sequence (DNA): TGTGCCAGCAGTTTATCACCCCGTTTGGAGCAGTACTTC.

CDR3 in DNA: TGTGCCAGCAGTGAAAAGAAGGGGGGTACTCGAAAACTGTTTTTT. Encoded protein: CASSEKKGGTRKLFF. The chain has TRBV2 and TRBJ1-4, with D perhaps TRBD1 (6 bases). V was pared by 2 bases and J by 10 bases, with 17 bases between. Per germline, CDR1 SNHLY and CDR2 FYNNEI. This CDR3 comprises 15 residues.

This chain joins TRBV13 and TRBJ1-2, with no clear D. V shed 7 bases and J shed 8 bases, with 8 bases lying between them. CDR3 length equals 10 residues. Germline V gene lookup returns CDR1 PRHDT and CDR2 FYEKMQ (reference sequence). CDR3 sequence reads: CASKGLGYTF. CDR3 sequence (DNA): TGTGCCAGCAAGGGCTTGGGCTACACCTTC.

The chain has TRBV5-1 and TRBJ1-1; D is unresolved. The CDR3 runs to 15 residues. The germline V and J ends were trimmed by 0 bases and 1 base, with 10 bases remaining between them. The germline CDR1 and CDR2 sequences are SGHRS and YFSETQ. CDR3 bases: TGCGCCAGCAGCTTGGTAGGCAGATGGAACACTGAAGCTTTCTTT. Translation gives CASSLVGRWNTEAFF. Variable domain in full (rest from reference TRBV5-1 and TRBJ1-1): KAGVTQTPRYLIKTRGQQVTLSCSPISGHRSVSWYQQTPGQGLQFLFEYFSETQRNKGNFPGRFSGRQFSNSRSEMNVSTLELGDSALYLCASSLVGRWNTEAFFGQGTRLTVV.

This chain joins TRBV10-3 and TRBJ1-1; 10 nucleotides align to TRBD1. The germline gives CDR1 ENHRY, CDR2 SYGVKD. This CDR3 is 17 amino acids long. With V trimmed by 10 bases and J by 0 bases, 14 bases remained unmatched. The chain's CDR3 is CATRLFGTGELNTEAFF. In DNA form, the CDR3 reads TGTGCCACTAGACTCTTCGGGACAGGGGAACTGAACACTGAAGCTTTCTTT.

The chain combines TRBV27 with TRBJ2-1, with D perhaps matching TRBD1 (5 bases). Trimming removed 5 bases from V and 3 bases from J, with 8 bases in between. The CDR3 totals 13 residues. Germline V CDR1 and CDR2: MNHEY, SMNVEV (reference sequence). The chain's CDR3 is CASSQTVYNEQFF. CDR3 sequence (DNA): TGTGCCAGCAGTCAGACAGTCTACAATGAGCAGTTCTTC.

The chain couples TRBV18 to TRBJ2-7; 14 bases match TRBD2. Germline V gene data show CDR1 as KGHSH and CDR2 as LQKENI. This CDR3 is 14 amino acids long. After removal of 6 bases from V and 4 bases from J, the junction contained 2 bases not matched to a gene. The chain's CDR3 is CASSGTSGRYEQYF. CDR3 DNA: TGTGCCAGCTCCGGGACTAGCGGGAGATACGAGCAGTACTTC.

The gene calls are TRBV25-1 and TRBJ1-4, with D perhaps TRBD1 (5 bases). Germline values: CDR1 MGHDK, CDR2 SYGVNS. Deletions cut 3 bases from V and 5 bases from J, with 10 bases between. CDR3 length equals 14 residues. In nucleotides, the CDR3 is TGTGCCAGCAGTGATTGGGGGTCGAATGAAAAACTGTTTTTT. Its translation: CASSDWGSNEKLFF.

The V call is TRBV28, the J call TRBJ2-1; 15 nucleotides match TRBD2. This CDR3 contains 16 residues. CDR1 MDHEN and CDR2 SYDVKM come from the germline V gene. V lost 5 bases, J lost 7 bases, and 6 bases stayed unmatched. This chain's CDR3 is CASSTTGTSGRNEQFF. DNA of the CDR3: TGTGCCAGCAGTACTACCGGGACTAGCGGGAGGAATGAGCAGTTCTTC. The whole variable domain, remainder taken from reference TRBV28 and TRBJ2-1, is DVKVTQSSRYLVKRTGEKVFLECVQDMDHENMFWYRQDPGLGLRLIYFSYDVKMKEKGDIPEGYSVSREKKERFSLILESASTNQTSMYLCASSTTGTSGRNEQFFGPGTRLTVL.

This clone has at least ten counts. V gene TRBV19 combines with J gene TRBJ2-4; 13 nucleotides agree with TRBD2. The CDR3 runs 16 residues. Looked up from germline, CDR1 is LNHDA and CDR2 is SQIVND (reference sequence). The V segment lost 3 bases and the J segment 3 bases; nucleotides outside the gene matches: 2. The CDR3 DNA reads TGTGCCAGTAGTATCGGACTAGCGGGAGTCAAAAACATTCAGTACTTC. Protein sequence: CASSIGLAGVKNIQYF.

V usage is TRBV29-1 and J usage is TRBJ2-7; D could derive from TRBD1 or TRBD2 (5 bases each). Trimming pared 7 bases from V and 3 bases from J, leaving 13 bases between. There are 12 residues in the CDR3. The germline V gene encodes CDR1 SQVTM and CDR2 ANQGSEA. CDR3 amino acids: CSGGNRIYEQYF. CDR3 DNA sequence: TGCAGCGGGGGGAACCGCATCTACGAGCAGTACTTC.

The chain is built from TRBV28 and TRBJ2-1, with 8 bases fitting TRBD2. Germline V gene lookup returns CDR1 MDHEN and CDR2 SYDVKM. J gave up 4 bases and V 7 bases, and 6 bases lay outside the gene matches. The CDR3 loop spans 14 amino acids. CDR3 region: CASTTSGTYNEQFF. The DNA for the CDR3 is TGTGCCAGCACAACTAGCGGTACATACAATGAGCAGTTCTTC.

This rearrangement joins TRBV5-1 to TRBJ2-3; TRBD1 might be the D (5 bases). The ends were cut back, 2 bases at V and 0 bases at J, with 10 bases in the middle. CDR3 length equals 15 residues. Looked up from germline, CDR1 is SGHRS and CDR2 is YFSETQ. Here the CDR3 reads CASSLGHSSTDTQYF. The CDR3 DNA reads as TGCGCCAGCAGCTTAGGACATTCGAGCACAGATACGCAGTATTTT.

The chain links TRBV6-5 to TRBJ1-1; D may be TRBD1 (6 bases). Trimming took 8 bases from V and 1 from J, leaving 11 bases between them. Per the germline V gene, CDR1 is MNHEY and CDR2 is SVGAGI. The CDR3 has 13 amino acids. As DNA, the CDR3 is TGTGCCAGCGGGGGGCTTGGGAACACTGAAGCTTTCTTT. Encoded protein: CASGGLGNTEAFF.

The J gene is TRBJ1-2, the V gene TRBV27; maybe TRBD1 (6 bases). Germline-derived CDR1 and CDR2 are MNHEY and SMNVEV (reference sequence). This CDR3 region has 16 residues. Trimming removed 5 bases from V and 1 base from J, with 17 bases in between. CDR3 sequence reads: CASSPIPGTSNYGYTF. The CDR3 nucleotides are TGTGCCAGCAGTCCCATCCCCGGGACAAGTAACTATGGCTACACCTTC.

This chain links TRBV11-2 with TRBJ2-7, with D perhaps given as TRBD1 or TRBD2 (5 bases each). CDR3 length: 14 residues. V was shortened by 5 bases and J by 6 bases, with 17 bases between the two germline ends. Germline loops: CDR1 SGHAT, CDR2 FQNNGV. CDR3 region: CASSDDRAGGEQYF. CDR3 coding DNA: TGTGCCAGCAGCGACGACAGAGCTGGGGGCGAGCAGTACTTC.

This clone was detected only a few times. V usage is TRBV9 and J usage is TRBJ2-5; the match to TRBD2 covers 11 bases. From germline, CDR1 is SGDLS and CDR2 YYNGEE. The length of the CDR3 is 16 residues. The ends lost 3 bases at V and 0 bases at J; junction bases unmatched: 4. This CDR3 reads CASSGASGRHQETQYF. CDR3 nucleotide sequence: TGTGCCAGCAGCGGGGCTAGCGGGAGGCACCAAGAGACCCAGTACTTC.

The chain carries TRBV28 and TRBJ2-5; D possibly corresponds to TRBD2 (6 bases). CDR3 length equals 14 residues. The V end lost 8 bases, the J end lost 2 bases, and 15 bases lay between the germline ends. CDR1 is MDHEN and CDR2 is SYDVKM in the germline V gene. The CDR3 sequence is CASGRGTSQETQYF. The DNA for the CDR3 is TGTGCCAGCGGACGCGGGACTTCACAAGAGACCCAGTACTTC. The full variable domain, with the rest looked up from reference TRBV28 and TRBJ2-5, is DVKVTQSSRYLVKRTGEKVFLECVQDMDHENMFWYRQDPGLGLRLIYFSYDVKMKEKGDIPEGYSVSREKKERFSLILESASTNQTSMYLCASGRGTSQETQYFGPGTRLLVL.

This clone was counted once. The chain couples TRBV19 to TRBJ1-2; no firm D call. Trimming removed 5 bases at V and 4 bases at J, with 14 bases between. CDR1 is LNHDA and CDR2 is SQIVND in the germline V gene (reference sequence). The CDR3 is made up of 14 amino acids. The CDR3 here is CASSLIARSYGYTF. CDR3 coding DNA: TGTGCCAGTAGTCTCATTGCCCGTAGCTATGGCTACACCTTC.

CDR3 region: CAISELGSSYEQYF. The CDR3 DNA follows: TGTGCCATCAGTGAGTTGGGATCCTCCTACGAGCAGTACTTC. The chain employs TRBV10-3 and TRBJ2-7, with D unclear. Germline loops: CDR1 ENHRY, CDR2 SYGVKD. The ends were cut back, 1 base at V and 0 bases at J, with 7 bases in the middle. This CDR3 has 14 residues.

The CDR3 DNA reads as TGTGCCTGGAGTTCTTACTGGGACCTCTCTGGAAACACCATATATTTT. It codes for CAWSSYWDLSGNTIYF. This chain links TRBV30 with TRBJ1-3; a weak D match, TRBD1 (5 bases). The CDR3 consists of 16 residues. Germline V lookup: CDR1 GTSNPN, CDR2 SVGIG (reference sequence). V gave up 2 bases and J gave up 0 bases, with 14 bases separating them.

The chain is built from TRBV29-1 and TRBJ2-3; TRBD2 agrees at 12 bases. The germline V gene has CDR1 SQVTM and CDR2 ANQGSEA. The CDR3 totals 15 residues. V lost 5 bases to trimming and J lost 1 base; unmatched junction nucleotides: 4. The CDR3 here is CSVRRTSGGTDTQYF. The CDR3 DNA follows: TGCAGCGTTAGGAGGACTAGCGGGGGCACAGATACGCAGTATTTT.

A single count supports this clone. The chain has TRBV7-2 and TRBJ2-2; 7 bases match TRBD2. The CDR3 is 14 amino acids. Trimming removed 3 bases from V and 5 bases from J; junction bases left unmatched: 3. CDR1 SGHTA and CDR2 FQGNSA come from the germline V gene. This CDR3 is CASSLGGSTGELFF. CDR3 coding DNA: TGTGCCAGCAGCTTGGGCGGGAGTACCGGGGAGCTGTTTTTT.